These 18 T cell receptor beta chains were sequenced from one sample in a study of T cells in Graves' hyperthyroidism and ophthalmopathy (dated by TCRdb to between 2017 and 2020). The protocol used for the library was multiplex PCR. Sequencing was performed on an Illumina HiSeq 2000. TCR beta CDR3 regions were amplified from RNA transcripts. For the first round of RT-PCR on the TCR CDR3, the HTBI primer set was used together with the Qiagen OneStep RT-PCR kit. TCRdb reprocessing: public reads trimmed at Q25 with fastp, clones called with MiXCR, in-frame beta chains kept. Rows merge per CDR3 protein into single entries with the most common DNA and genes. Within this sample are hundreds of thousands of distinct CDR3 sequences, with 14% of them counted one time only. About 9.4% of the sample belongs to the ten largest clones. Sequencing was done on a sample of blood. The receptor set was obtained from a young woman with Graves' hyperthyroidism.

Concerning this clonotype itself: The conserved final phenylalanine or tryptophan is absent from the CDR3, which likely points to a read error. The V gene is TRBV18, the J gene TRBJ1-2; D remains unclear. Trimming removed 0 bases at V and 6 bases at J, with 17 bases between. The CDR3 runs 16 residues. Per germline, CDR1 KGHSH and CDR2 LQKENI. This CDR3 reads CASSPPPGPTRNGYTS. CDR3 DNA sequence: TGTGCCAGCTCACCACCGCCGGGCCCAACGAGGAATGGCTACACCTCC.

This clonotype was seen a handful of times. This sequence joins TRBV4-1 and TRBJ2-1; the match to TRBD2 covers 8 bases. J gave up 7 bases and V 4 bases, and 9 bases lay outside the gene matches. This CDR3 has 15 residues. Germline V gene sequence: CDR1 MGHRA, CDR2 YSYEKL. The CDR3 region is CASSRWTSPSNEQFF. The CDR3, as DNA: TGCGCCAGCAGCCGCTGGACTAGCCCTTCGAATGAGCAGTTCTTC.

This clonotype was observed a handful of times. A much larger clone lies one base from this, so it may be a read error. This chain links TRBV30 with TRBJ1-1; no clear D. Looked up from germline, CDR1 is GTSNPN and CDR2 is SVGIG (reference sequence). This CDR3 comprises 12 residues. CDR3: CARSVPYTEAFF. In DNA form, the CDR3 reads TGTGCCCGGAGTGTACCGTACACTGAAGCTTTCTTT.

The CDR3 DNA reads as TGTGCCACCTCGACCCGGAGTACAGATACGCAGTATTTT. Translated, it gives CATSTRSTDTQYF. The genes are TRBV27 and TRBJ2-3; D gene uncertain. V was trimmed by 10 bases and J by 3 bases, leaving 14 bases between them. CDR3 length equals 13 residues. Per the germline V gene, CDR1 is MNHEY and CDR2 is SMNVEV (reference sequence).

The CDR3 DNA reads as TGCAGTGCTACGACAGGGGTTCATCAGCCCCAGCATTTT. Translating it yields CSATTGVHQPQHF. The chain combines TRBV20-1 with TRBJ1-5, with 8 bases fitting TRBD1. This CDR3 is 13 amino acids long. Germline CDR1 reads DFQATT; CDR2 reads SNEGSKA (reference sequence). With V trimmed by 4 bases and J by 5 bases, 4 bases remained unmatched.

A note on this clonotype: A read error is possible here, since a much larger clone lies one base away. This chain uses TRBV7-2 with TRBJ2-3; D is perhaps TRBD1 (6 bases). The ends were cut back, 5 bases at V and 10 bases at J, with 19 bases in the middle. The CDR3 spans 14 residues. The germline gives CDR1 SGHTA, CDR2 FQGNSA. CDR3 bases: TGTGCCAGCAGCATATACAGGGACCCCGGTGCGCAGTATTTT. As protein: CASSIYRDPGAQYF.

About this clonotype: One end of the junction varies from germline; a read error may be responsible. The chain has TRBV10-2 and TRBJ2-1, with D perhaps matching TRBD2 (7 bases). The CDR3 is 15 amino acids. Germline V lookup: CDR1 WSHSY, CDR2 SAAADI. This chain's CDR3 is CASREGGSSYNEQFF. The DNA for the CDR3 is TGCGCCAGCCGTGAGGGGGGGAGCTCCTACAATGAGCAGTTCTTC.

The chain couples TRBV4-3 to TRBJ1-1, with D unclear. The ends were cut back, 0 bases at V and 3 bases at J, with 14 bases in the middle. This CDR3 contains 16 residues. Per germline, CDR1 LGHNA and CDR2 YSLEER. Here the CDR3 reads CASSQDILEADTEAFF. DNA of the CDR3: TGCGCCAGCAGCCAAGACATCCTAGAGGCTGACACTGAAGCTTTCTTT.

This clonotype was observed many times. The CDR3 sequence is CSASSGIPGPYEQYF. CDR3 bases: TGCAGTGCTAGTTCCGGTATTCCTGGTCCCTACGAGCAGTACTTC. The chain uses TRBV20-1 and TRBJ2-7; D call uncertain. Per germline, CDR1 DFQATT and CDR2 SNEGSKA (reference sequence). The CDR3 runs to 15 residues. Trimming took 3 bases from V and 2 from J, leaving 17 bases between them.

This clonotype has ten or more counts. V is TRBV10-3 and J is TRBJ1-1; D is uncertain. V lost 4 bases to trimming and J lost 1 base, with 7 bases between them. The germline V gene encodes CDR1 ENHRY and CDR2 SYGVKD. This CDR3 region has 13 residues. The CDR3 reads CAISVQKNTEAFF. Here the CDR3 DNA reads TGTGCCATCAGTGTGCAGAAGAACACTGAAGCTTTCTTT.

A note on this clonotype: This could be a read error, since a much larger clone is one nucleotide away. The genes are TRBV11-2 and TRBJ2-3; no reliable D call. The CDR3 is 15 residues long. Germline V CDR1 and CDR2: SGHAT, FQNNGV. The chain's CDR3 is CACSLGERVADTQYF. CDR3 nucleotide sequence: TGTGCCTGCAGCTTAGGAGAGCGCGTAGCAGATACGCAGTATTTT.

This clonotype was counted at least ten times. CDR3 amino acids: CASSPPGQGRYGYTF. The CDR3 DNA reads as TGTGCCAGCAGTCCTCCAGGACAGGGGCGCTATGGCTACACCTTC. The chain carries TRBV28 and TRBJ1-2; 9 bases map to TRBD1. The CDR3 spans 15 residues. Germline V gene sequence: CDR1 MDHEN, CDR2 SYDVKM. With V trimmed by 5 bases and J by 4 bases, 8 bases remained unmatched.

V and J are TRBV9 and TRBJ2-2, with D perhaps TRBD1 or TRBD2 (6 bases each). The CDR3 length is 19 residues. The germline V and J ends were trimmed by 3 bases and 6 bases, with 27 bases remaining between them. Per the germline V gene, CDR1 is SGDLS and CDR2 is YYNGEE. The CDR3 loop reads CASSGGPEGLRGRAGELFF. CDR3 sequence (DNA): TGTGCCAGCAGCGGGGGCCCGGAGGGGCTCAGGGGTCGCGCCGGGGAGCTGTTTTTT.

In regard to this clonotype: Given a much more abundant clone one base away, this may be a read error. Lacking the conserved final phenylalanine or tryptophan, this CDR3 likely reflects a read error. The chain combines TRBV11-3 with TRBJ2-1, with 9 bases identical to TRBD2. The CDR3 totals 16 residues. In germline, CDR1 is SGHNT, CDR2 YENEEA. The J segment lost 3 bases and the V segment lost 6 bases, leaving 9 bases of the junction unmatched. The CDR3 DNA reads as TGTGCCAGCAGTTATGGACTAGCGCGGGGCTACAATGAGCAGTTCCTC. It codes for CASSYGLARGYNEQFL.

V and J are TRBV6-1 and TRBJ2-2, with no clear D. Germline-derived CDR1 and CDR2 are MNHNS and SASEGT. Trimming took 8 bases from V and 5 from J, leaving 9 bases between them. The CDR3 consists of 12 residues. The DNA for the CDR3 is TGTGCCAGCCGCTCAGAGACCGGGGAGCTGTTTTTT. Protein product: CASRSETGELFF.

Worth noting for this clonotype: The conserved closing phenylalanine or tryptophan is absent in this CDR3, likely reflecting a read error. This chain links TRBV20-1 with TRBJ2-3; D call uncertain. The length of the CDR3 is 12 residues. In germline, CDR1 is DFQATT, CDR2 SNEGSKA (reference sequence). Trimming removed 6 bases from V and 0 bases from J, with 7 bases in between. CDR3 region: CSARLSTDTQYL. The CDR3, as DNA: TGCAGTGCAAGGCTAAGCACAGATACGCAGTATCTT.

The sample holds many counts of this clonotype. CDR3 nucleotide sequence: TGCGCCAGCAGTGGAGGGTGGGGTCAGCCCCAGCATTTT. This gives the protein CASSGGWGQPQHF. V gene TRBV10-2 combines with J gene TRBJ1-5; D is unresolved. Germline CDR1 is WSHSY and CDR2 is SAAADI. V lost 4 bases and J 6 bases, leaving 10 bases between the germline ends. The CDR3 sequence is 13 residues long.

This clonotype has just a few counts. J is TRBJ2-2 and V is TRBV27; 13 bases fit TRBD2. Trimming cost V 7 bases and J 4 bases; bases outside gene matches: 12. CDR1 is MNHEY, CDR2 SMNVEV, per germline (reference sequence). The CDR3 is made up of 18 amino acids. CDR3 DNA: TGTGCCAGCAAAAGGACTAGCGGGAGCCAGGGAGCCACCGGGGAGCTGTTTTTT. Protein sequence: CASKRTSGSQGATGELFF.